The clone carrying this TCR beta chain was counted many times. What it recognizes is unknown. The sample comes from a study of HIV-infected children after antiretroviral therapy interruption. Overall study results and limits: By the end of treatment interruption, naive CD4+ clonality (Gini) increased.

Treatment noted: PENTA 11 planned treatment interruption arm or continuous ART arm. Sorting from thawed PBMCs isolated naive CD4+ CD45RA+ CD45RO- T cells. The CDR3 is 13 residues long. Trimming cost V 8 bases and J 2 bases, with 13 bases left between them. Per the germline V gene, CDR1 is MDHEN and CDR2 is SYDVKM. The TCR library was built from RNA with a 3' RACE protocol and unique molecular identifiers. TCRdb recomputed calls from the 3' RACE reads with MiXCR, one row per CDR3 protein. The sample has 40,000 to 50,000 distinct CDR3 sequences; roughly 4.5% are singletons. The V call is TRBV28, the J call TRBJ2-7, with a possible D match to TRBD1 (6 bases). The sample was CD45RA+ CD4+ T cells from PBMCs, pooled from several time points, taken from a donor given antiretroviral therapy, either interrupted or continuous. Regarding subset: naive CD4+ CD45RA+ CD45RO- T cells. The TCR sequence derives from a pool of human donors with HIV. CDR3 amino acids: CASANGQTYEQYF. CDR3 nucleotides: TGTGCCAGCGCCAACGGACAGACCTACGAGCAGTACTTC.